The next 12 T cell receptor beta chains were all read from a single sample in a study of PD-L1 blockade in urothelial cancer. Sequenced by immunoSEQ multiplex PCR; TCRdb stores in-frame clones only, minus some. The table shows some 52,000 clones, with approximately 81% occurring only once. Time point of the sample: pretreatment peripheral blood. Source: PBMCs, taken around atezolizumab (anti-PD-L1) treatment. These receptors were obtained from a man between 65 and 80 years old with urothelial cancer.

This sequence joins TRBV5-1 and TRBJ1-5; D is ambiguous. This CDR3 has 15 amino acids. CDR1 is SGHRS, CDR2 YFSETQ, per germline. V gave up 0 bases and J gave up 2 bases, with 9 bases separating them. This CDR3 is CASSLAGYGNQPQHF. In DNA, the CDR3 is TGCGCCAGCAGCTTGGCCGGGTACGGCAATCAGCCCCAGCATTTT.

V usage is TRBV5-5 and J usage is TRBJ1-3; tentatively, D is TRBD1 (6 bases). CDR3 size: 17 residues. Germline V CDR1 and CDR2: SGHKS, YYEKEE (reference sequence). Trimming took 3 bases from V and 3 from J, leaving 19 bases between them. The CDR3: CASSSSLQGAVGNTIYF. CDR3 nucleotide sequence: TGTGCCAGCAGCTCCAGCTTACAGGGTGCAGTTGGAAACACCATATATTTT.

The rearrangement joins TRBV28 to TRBJ2-7, with TRBD2 as a possible D gene (5 bases). This CDR3 comprises 12 residues. CDR1 is MDHEN and CDR2 is SYDVKM in the germline V gene. V lost 5 bases and J 4 bases, leaving 9 bases between the germline ends. The CDR3, as DNA: TGTGCCAGCAGTCCCCCGGGATACGAGCAGTACTTC. Translation: CASSPPGYEQYF.

This chain uses TRBV5-1 with TRBJ1-3; D is ambiguous. V lost 4 bases and J lost 4, with 15 bases in between. There are 15 residues in the CDR3. Germline CDR1 is SGHRS and CDR2 is YFSETQ. The CDR3 DNA sequence: TGCGCCAGCAGCCTGTCGGTGAGCGGCGGAAACACCATATATTTT. It yields the protein CASSLSVSGGNTIYF.

This sequence joins TRBV2 and TRBJ2-2, with D possibly TRBD2 on 6 matching bases. With 4 bases removed from V and 1 base from J, the gap between germline ends came to 7 bases. The CDR3 runs 14 residues. Germline lookup yields CDR1 SNHLY and CDR2 FYNNEI. The CDR3, as DNA: TGTGCCAGCAGTGGGACTATGAACACCGGGGAGCTGTTTTTT. Translating gives CASSGTMNTGELFF.

The count of this clone is one. This rearrangement joins TRBV28 to TRBJ2-5; possibly TRBD2 for D (6 bases). CDR3 length: 12 residues. Germline CDR1 is MDHEN and CDR2 is SYDVKM. The V end lost 6 bases, the J end lost 3 bases, and 8 bases lay between the germline ends. The CDR3 sequence is CASRGEEETQYF. CDR3 in DNA: TGTGCCAGCAGGGGGGAGGAAGAGACCCAGTACTTC.

The chain uses TRBV5-4 and TRBJ2-1; D may be TRBD2 (5 bases). V was pared by 4 bases and J by 5 bases, with 19 bases between. In germline, CDR1 is SGHNT, CDR2 YYREEE (reference sequence). The CDR3 is 16 residues long. Written as DNA, the CDR3 is TGTGCCAGCAGCCCAACCCTTATAGGACTGGACAATGAGCAGTTCTTC. It translates to CASSPTLIGLDNEQFF.

This chain connects TRBV9 to TRBJ2-7; 10 nucleotides align to TRBD2. The germline V gene encodes CDR1 SGDLS and CDR2 YYNGEE. J was trimmed by 5 bases and V by 0 bases; bases with no gene match: 2. The CDR3 runs 14 residues. CDR3 region: CASSVDGLADEQYF. The CDR3 coding sequence is TGTGCCAGCAGCGTAGACGGACTAGCGGACGAGCAGTACTTC.

The chain uses TRBV2 and TRBJ2-6; TRBD1 aligns across 7 bases. The CDR3 is 16 residues long. CDR1 is SNHLY and CDR2 is FYNNEI in the germline V gene. Trimming removed 3 bases from V and 4 bases from J; junction bases left unmatched: 6. The CDR3 region is CASSEGDRLGANVLTF. Here the CDR3 DNA reads TGTGCCAGCAGTGAGGGGGACAGACTCGGGGCCAACGTCCTGACTTTC.

This clone came up a few times. The rearrangement joins TRBV9 to TRBJ2-1; D is ambiguous. Germline CDR1 and CDR2: SGDLS and YYNGEE. The V end was cut by 4 bases, the J end by 0 bases, with 17 bases between. The CDR3 extends over 17 amino acids. CDR3 sequence (DNA): TGTGCCAGCAGCCTTCTGGCAGTCCCTAGCTCCTACAATGAGCAGTTCTTC. The encoded protein is CASSLLAVPSSYNEQFF.

The J gene is TRBJ2-7, the V gene TRBV7-9; D is unclear. V lost 1 base and J 1 base, leaving 14 bases between the germline ends. The CDR3 is 16 amino acids. Germline CDR1 reads SEHNR; CDR2 reads FQNEAQ (reference sequence). In DNA form, the CDR3 reads TGTGCCAGCAGCTTAGATTCGCCTTCGACATCCTACGAGCAGTACTTC. This gives the protein CASSLDSPSTSYEQYF.

This chain joins TRBV28 and TRBJ2-6, with TRBD1 as a possible D gene (5 bases). The CDR3 covers 17 residues. Looked up from germline, CDR1 is MDHEN and CDR2 is SYDVKM. V shed 5 bases and J shed 4 bases, with 18 bases lying between them. The CDR3 nucleotides read TGTGCCAGCAGTCAACATACAGGATTGAAAGGGGCCAACGTCCTGACTTTC. This codes for CASSQHTGLKGANVLTF.